These T cell receptor beta chains were read from a single sample in a study of PD-1 blockade in classical Hodgkin lymphoma. Using immunoSEQ multiplex PCR, the repertoire was profiled, and TCRdb retains in-frame clones only, with some absent. The profile shows over 70,000 clones, around nine tenths of them singletons. The source was peripheral blood mononuclear cells (PBMCs), collected at baseline. These receptors were collected from a human donor with classical Hodgkin lymphoma. Each CDR3 is given with its conserved first and last residue. A D gene is named only where the DNA matches it firmly. Clone size is not always given. Where it is, it says once, few, many or a class for expanded clones.

d_call: .
clone_size: .
v_call: TRBV2
j_call: TRBJ2-1
cdr3_nt: TGTGCCAGCAGTTGGTTAGGGGACGACAGTGAGCAGTTCTTC
cdr3_aa: CASSWLGDDSEQFF

d_call: .
clone_size: .
v_call: TRBV2
j_call: TRBJ2-4
cdr3_nt: TGTGCCAGCACCGAGAGCTCCCGAGGAGACATTCAGTACTTC
cdr3_aa: CASTESSRGDIQYF

d_call: .
clone_size: .
v_call: TRBV7-2
j_call: TRBJ2-1
cdr3_nt: TGTGCCAGCAGCTTCATAGCGGAGCAGTTCTTC
cdr3_aa: CASSFIAEQFF

d_call: TRBD1
clone_size: .
v_call: TRBV4-1
j_call: TRBJ1-1
cdr3_nt: TGCGCCAGCAGCCAAACAGGGGTCGGCACTGAAGCTTTCTTT
cdr3_aa: CASSQTGVGTEAFF

d_call: .
clone_size: once
v_call: TRBV30
j_call: TRBJ2-7
cdr3_nt: TGTGCCTGGAGTGTACGGGGACTGGCTCCCGAGCAGTACTTC
cdr3_aa: CAWSVRGLAPEQYF

d_call: .
clone_size: once
v_call: TRBV6-5
j_call: TRBJ2-3
cdr3_nt: TGTGCCAGCAGTTCTGAGCAGGGAGGCACAGATACGCAGTATTTT
cdr3_aa: CASSSEQGGTDTQYF

d_call: .
clone_size: once
v_call: TRBV6-6
j_call: TRBJ2-5
cdr3_nt: TGTGCCAGCAGTTACTCGATTGGGGGAGAGACCCAGTACTTC
cdr3_aa: CASSYSIGGETQYF

d_call: TRBD2
clone_size: .
v_call: TRBV19
j_call: TRBJ2-7
cdr3_nt: TGTGCCAGTAGTACGGGACTAGCGGGGCCTGATGAGCAGTACTTC
cdr3_aa: CASSTGLAGPDEQYF

d_call: .
clone_size: .
v_call: TRBV18
j_call: TRBJ1-5
cdr3_nt: TGTGCCAGCTCCCAGGAAACAGTCGGTCAGCCCCAGCATTTT
cdr3_aa: CASSQETVGQPQHF

d_call: .
clone_size: .
v_call: TRBV7-2
j_call: TRBJ2-3
cdr3_nt: TGTGCCAGCAGCTTAGTAGGGGCAGACACAGATACGCAGTATTTT
cdr3_aa: CASSLVGADTDTQYF

d_call: .
clone_size: .
v_call: TRBV5-6
j_call: TRBJ2-1
cdr3_nt: TGTGCCAGCAGCGTGGAAAGGGTCCCCGGGGGTGATGAGCAGTTCTTC
cdr3_aa: CASSVERVPGGDEQFF

d_call: .
clone_size: .
v_call: TRBV7-9
j_call: TRBJ1-3
cdr3_nt: TGTGCCAGCAGCTTAGGGGAGATTGGAAACACCATATATTTT
cdr3_aa: CASSLGEIGNTIYF

d_call: .
clone_size: .
v_call: TRBV30
j_call: TRBJ2-3
cdr3_nt: TGTGCCTGGAGTCTGTCTCCACGGGATACGCAGTATTTT
cdr3_aa: CAWSLSPRDTQYF

d_call: TRBD1
clone_size: .
v_call: TRBV27
j_call: TRBJ1-1
cdr3_nt: TGTGCCAGCAGTTCCCCCCCCTTTTTGACAGGGAGCACTGAAGCTTTCTTT
cdr3_aa: CASSSPPFLTGSTEAFF

d_call: TRBD2
clone_size: .
v_call: TRBV9
j_call: TRBJ2-1
cdr3_nt: TGTGCCAGCAGCGCAGCGGGAGTCGCCTACAATGAGCAGTTCTTC
cdr3_aa: CASSAAGVAYNEQFF

d_call: .
clone_size: .
v_call: TRBV4-2
j_call: TRBJ2-7
cdr3_nt: TGTGCCAGCAGCCCAGGCTACGAGCAGTACTTC
cdr3_aa: CASSPGYEQYF

d_call: .
clone_size: .
v_call: TRBV6-5
j_call: TRBJ2-7
cdr3_nt: TGTGCCAGCACCCGGGGGTACGAGCAGTACTTC
cdr3_aa: CASTRGYEQYF

d_call: TRBD1
clone_size: once
v_call: TRBV29-1
j_call: TRBJ2-7
cdr3_nt: TGCAGCGTTACCGATACCGGGACAGGGGGCAGGTCCTACGAGCAGTACTTC
cdr3_aa: CSVTDTGTGGRSYEQYF

d_call: .
clone_size: .
v_call: TRBV30
j_call: TRBJ2-1
cdr3_nt: TGTGCCTGGAGTCTGCAGCGGGATGAGCAGTTCTTC
cdr3_aa: CAWSLQRDEQFF

d_call: .
clone_size: .
v_call: TRBV27
j_call: TRBJ1-2
cdr3_nt: TGTGCCGGCAGTTTTGCCAGGGCTAACTATGGCTACACCTTC
cdr3_aa: CAGSFARANYGYTF

d_call: .
clone_size: once
v_call: TRBV19
j_call: TRBJ1-5
cdr3_nt: TGTGCCAGTAGTCGAGGGTGGGGGGGCAATCAGCCCCAGCATTTT
cdr3_aa: CASSRGWGGNQPQHF

d_call: .
clone_size: .
v_call: TRBV18
j_call: TRBJ1-4
cdr3_nt: TGTGCCAGCTCACCCCGGGAGGGGATAAATGAAAAACTGTTTTTT
cdr3_aa: CASSPREGINEKLFF

d_call: .
clone_size: once
v_call: TRBV6-6
j_call: TRBJ1-5
cdr3_nt: TGTGCCAGCAGTTATAACGAGGGCAATCAGCCCCAGCATTTT
cdr3_aa: CASSYNEGNQPQHF

d_call: .
clone_size: .
v_call: TRBV19
j_call: TRBJ1-4
cdr3_nt: TGTGCCAGTCAAAGGGAACAGCTCAATGAAAAACTGTTTTTT
cdr3_aa: CASQREQLNEKLFF

d_call: .
clone_size: .
v_call: TRBV15
j_call: TRBJ1-5
cdr3_nt: TGTGCCACCAGCAGGGACTCATATAGCAATCAGCCCCAGCATTTT
cdr3_aa: CATSRDSYSNQPQHF

d_call: .
clone_size: .
v_call: TRBV5-4
j_call: TRBJ2-7
cdr3_nt: TGTGCCAGCAGCTTAACTCAGGACGAGCAGTACTTC
cdr3_aa: CASSLTQDEQYF

d_call: .
clone_size: .
v_call: TRBV28
j_call: TRBJ2-7
cdr3_nt: TGTGCCAGCAGTTTACCCCAACTCGTTGGCGAGCAGTACTTC
cdr3_aa: CASSLPQLVGEQYF

d_call: .
clone_size: .
v_call: TRBV6-1
j_call: TRBJ1-4
cdr3_nt: TGTGCCAGCAGTGAGATATGGGGTGAACTGTTTTTT
cdr3_aa: CASSEIWGELFF

d_call: .
clone_size: .
v_call: TRBV9
j_call: TRBJ2-5
cdr3_nt: TGTGCCAGCAGCACGAGAGGGGAGACCCAGTACTTC
cdr3_aa: CASSTRGETQYF